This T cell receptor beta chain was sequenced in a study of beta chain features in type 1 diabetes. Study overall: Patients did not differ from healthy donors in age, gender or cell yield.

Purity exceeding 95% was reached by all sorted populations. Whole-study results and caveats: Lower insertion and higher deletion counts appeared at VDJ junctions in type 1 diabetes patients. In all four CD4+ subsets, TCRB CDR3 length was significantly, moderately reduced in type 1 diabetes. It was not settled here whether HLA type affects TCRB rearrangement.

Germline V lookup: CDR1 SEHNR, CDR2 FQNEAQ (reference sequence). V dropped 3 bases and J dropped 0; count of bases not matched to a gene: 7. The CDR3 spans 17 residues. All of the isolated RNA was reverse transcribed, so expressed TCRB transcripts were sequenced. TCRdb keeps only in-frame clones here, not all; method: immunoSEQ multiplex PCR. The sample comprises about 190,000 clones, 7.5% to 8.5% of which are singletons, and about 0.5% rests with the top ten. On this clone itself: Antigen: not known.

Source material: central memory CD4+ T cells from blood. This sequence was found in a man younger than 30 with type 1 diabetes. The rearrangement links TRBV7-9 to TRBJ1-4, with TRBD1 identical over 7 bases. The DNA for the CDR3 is TGTGCCAGCAGCTTCGGGGACAGCAGCACAACTAATGAAAAACTGTTTTTT. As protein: CASSFGDSSTTNEKLFF.